The clone carrying this T cell receptor (beta chain) was seen only a few times. The antigen remains undetermined. This record belongs to a study of T-cell reconstitution after alpha-beta-depleted transplantation in children. The authors prepared the TCRbeta library with unique molecular identifiers. TCRdb ran MiXCR on the PCR reads and lists one entry per CDR3 protein. The profile covers about 300,000 distinct CDR3 sequences, with about a tenth appearing a single time and about 8% taken by the ten largest. General study results and limits: In patients about two months after transplant, alpha-beta T cells reportedly arose from several hundred expanded graft clones. Diversity of TCRbeta at day 60 was high in some patients, arising from surviving recipient T cells and thymic progenitors.

The input for sequencing was PBMCs, taken before TCRalphabeta/CD19-depleted stem cell transplant. This clonotype was obtained from a boy under two years old with acute myeloid leukemia, due to receive a stem cell transplant.

This CDR3 reads CASTTGNTGELFF. CDR3 in DNA: TGTGCCAGCACGACAGGGAACACCGGGGAGCTGTTTTTT. The J gene is TRBJ2-2, the V gene TRBV7-9, with D maybe TRBD1 (6 bases). V lost 7 bases and J lost 1, with 7 bases in between. The germline V gene has CDR1 SEHNR and CDR2 FQNEAQ (reference sequence). This CDR3 spans 13 amino acids.